The 23 T cell receptor beta chains reported below all come from one sample, sequenced in a study of cytomegalovirus exposure and HLA in healthy donors. This PCR relied on a set of 60 Vbeta primers and 13 Jbeta primers. Produced via immunoSEQ multiplex PCR; TCRdb's table is partial and in-frame only. The table lists about 180,000 clones, over 70% of them singletons. Sample: PBMCs. These receptors were obtained from a male donor in good health and CMV-seronegative.

The chain is built from TRBV29-1 and TRBJ2-6; 7 bases map to TRBD2. The CDR3 is 16 residues long. J gave up 1 base and V 7 bases, and 10 bases lay outside the gene matches. Germline-derived CDR1 and CDR2 are SQVTM and ANQGSEA. The CDR3 DNA is TGCAGCGCTGAGCGGGACGTCGATTCTGGGGCCAACGTCCTGACTTTC. Its translation: CSAERDVDSGANVLTF.

CDR3 DNA sequence: TGCAGTGTTCCGGGAACCGCTGAAGCTTTCTTT. Its protein product is CSVPGTAEAFF. The rearrangement joins TRBV20-1 to TRBJ1-1; D is uncertain. Trimming shortened V by 7 bases and J by 6 bases, and 12 bases separated the two germline ends. The CDR3 is made up of 11 amino acids. Germline V lookup: CDR1 DFQATT, CDR2 SNEGSKA (reference sequence).

There are a few counts of this clone. This chain links TRBV15 with TRBJ2-2, with TRBD1 matching over 8 bases. The CDR3 is 15 amino acids. V was pared by 0 bases and J by 6 bases, with 3 bases of the junction left unmatched. Germline lookup yields CDR1 LNHNV and CDR2 YYDKDF (reference sequence). In DNA form, the CDR3 reads TGTGCCACCAGCAGAGATTGGACAGGGCCCGGGGAGCTGTTTTTT. It specifies CATSRDWTGPGELFF.

The J gene is TRBJ1-5, the V gene TRBV6-5; 8 bases are a match to TRBD1. CDR3 length: 16 amino acids. Trimming removed 0 bases from V and 10 bases from J; junction bases left unmatched: 11. Germline CDR1 and CDR2: MNHEY and SVGAGI. DNA of the CDR3: TGTGCCAGCAGTTACTCCCACGACAGGGGCGGGAGCCCCCAGCATTTT. It yields the protein CASSYSHDRGGSPQHF.

This sequence joins TRBV6-5 and TRBJ1-1; no definite D call. Trimming stripped 4 bases from V and 1 base from J, with 10 bases between. The germline V gene has CDR1 MNHEY and CDR2 SVGAGI. The CDR3 has 14 amino acids. The CDR3 nucleotides read TGTGCCAGCAGTTTTTACCCGCGGAACACTGAAGCTTTCTTT. The encoded protein is CASSFYPRNTEAFF.

V is TRBV9 and J is TRBJ2-7; TRBD1 is a possible D gene (6 bases). The CDR3 runs 16 residues. Trimming left V 0 bases short and J 6 bases short, with 19 bases between. CDR1 and CDR2 (germline): SGDLS, YYNGEE. For the CDR3, the DNA is TGTGCCAGCAGCGTAGTCGGGGACACTTGGTTGGGCGAGCAGTACTTC. Its translation is CASSVVGDTWLGEQYF.

The gene calls are TRBV9 and TRBJ1-5; no reliable D call. Germline CDR1 SGDLS, CDR2 YYNGEE. The CDR3 runs to 13 residues. Between the trimmed V and J ends, which lost 2 bases and 1 base, there was a span of 4 bases. CDR3 coding DNA: TGTGCCAGCAGCGTGGGCAGCAATCAGCCCCAGCATTTT. It is translated as CASSVGSNQPQHF.

The V and J genes are TRBV29-1 and TRBJ1-2; the match to TRBD1 covers 8 bases. In germline, CDR1 is SQVTM, CDR2 ANQGSEA. This CDR3 has 13 amino acids. J lost 8 bases, V lost 6 bases, and 11 bases had no gene match. The chain's CDR3 is CSVYRDRMYGYTF. DNA for the CDR3: TGCAGCGTGTACCGGGACAGGATGTACGGCTACACCTTC.

The genes are TRBV25-1 and TRBJ1-3, with 7 bases that match TRBD1. This CDR3 contains 16 residues. Losses at the gene ends were 2 bases for V and 4 bases for J; bases not matched to a gene: 8. Germline V lookup: CDR1 MGHDK, CDR2 SYGVNS. This CDR3 is CASSERGGRRGNTIYF. The CDR3 DNA reads TGTGCCAGCAGTGAAAGAGGGGGCAGAAGAGGAAACACCATATATTTT.

The rearrangement uses TRBV11-2 and TRBJ1-3, with unresolved D. Germline lookup yields CDR1 SGHAT and CDR2 FQNNGV. This CDR3 comprises 13 residues. The V end lost 5 bases, the J end lost 0 bases, and 5 bases lay between the germline ends. CDR3 nucleotide sequence: TGTGCCAGCAGCCCCCACTCTGGAAACACCATATATTTT. Protein sequence: CASSPHSGNTIYF.

This rearrangement joins TRBV19 to TRBJ2-3; 9 positions match TRBD2. The CDR3 covers 16 residues. The germline V gene encodes CDR1 LNHDA and CDR2 SQIVND (reference sequence). V was clipped by 0 bases and J by 8 bases; unmatched bases: 9. The chain's CDR3 is CASSIDGGGGSGTQYF. The CDR3 DNA is TGTGCCAGTAGTATAGATGGCGGGGGGGGAAGCGGTACGCAGTATTTT.

The chain carries TRBV7-2 and TRBJ2-1; D is ambiguous. V lost 4 bases to trimming and J lost 12 bases, with 13 bases between them. This CDR3 contains 12 residues. Germline-derived CDR1 and CDR2 are SGHTA and FQGNSA. Here the CDR3 reads CASSSTVGGQFF. The CDR3 coding sequence is TGTGCCAGCAGCTCCACGGTCGGTGGGCAGTTCTTC. Combining the CDR3 with reference TRBV7-2 and TRBJ2-1 gives the whole variable domain GAGVSQSPSNKVTEKGKDVELRCDPISGHTALYWYRQSLGQGLEFLIYFQGNSAPDKSGLPSDRFSAERTGGSVSTLTIQRTQQEDSAVYLCASSSTVGGQFFGPGTRLTVL.

The J gene is TRBJ2-1, the V gene TRBV2, with 9 bases lining up with TRBD2. Losses at the gene ends were 3 bases for V and 4 bases for J; bases not matched to a gene: 1. CDR3 size: 14 residues. Germline V gene data show CDR1 as SNHLY and CDR2 as FYNNEI. CDR3 bases: TGTGCCAGCAGTGAGCGGGGGGGGTACAATGAGCAGTTCTTC. This translates into CASSERGGYNEQFF.

This clone was seen more than once but under ten times. The chain combines TRBV9 with TRBJ2-7, with unresolved D. Germline-derived CDR1 and CDR2 are SGDLS and YYNGEE. CDR3 length equals 14 residues. Between the trimmed V and J ends, which lost 4 bases and 5 bases, there was a span of 16 bases. The CDR3 spells CASSPREIRHEQYF. CDR3 nucleotides: TGTGCCAGCAGCCCGCGAGAAATTCGCCACGAGCAGTACTTC.

V gene TRBV29-1 combines with J gene TRBJ2-7, with 11 bases matching TRBD1. V was pared by 6 bases and J by 0 bases, with 4 bases of the junction left unmatched. CDR1 is SQVTM, CDR2 ANQGSEA, per germline. This CDR3 has 14 amino acids. The CDR3 DNA follows: TGCAGCGTAGGACAGGGGGCGAGCTCCTACGAGCAGTACTTC. Translating it yields CSVGQGASSYEQYF.

The chain joins TRBV15 to TRBJ2-7; D is perhaps TRBD1 (5 bases). There are 13 residues in the CDR3. Germline V gives CDR1 LNHNV, CDR2 YYDKDF (reference sequence). The V and J ends lost 5 bases and 5 bases respectively, with 13 bases between them. DNA of the CDR3: TGTGCCACCAGCTTACCACAAGGGGACGAGCAGTACTTC. It yields the protein CATSLPQGDEQYF.

This clone has just a few counts. The V gene is TRBV6-5, the J gene TRBJ1-6; 7 nucleotides line up with TRBD1. The V and J ends lost 4 bases and 11 bases, in that order; junction bases with no gene match: 11. There are 15 residues in the CDR3. Germline V gene lookup returns CDR1 MNHEY and CDR2 SVGAGI. For the CDR3, the DNA is TGTGCCAGCAGTTCTGACAGGGTTCCAGGGGCACCCCTCCACTTT. It translates to CASSSDRVPGAPLHF.

The chain uses TRBV5-4 and TRBJ1-2; TRBD1 agrees at 11 bases. V lost 4 bases, J lost 4 bases, and 12 bases stayed unmatched. Germline CDR1 reads SGHNT; CDR2 reads YYREEE (reference sequence). The CDR3 sequence is 17 residues long. This CDR3 is CASSPEAGQGGGYGYTF. The CDR3, as DNA: TGTGCCAGCAGCCCGGAGGCGGGACAGGGGGGTGGCTATGGCTACACCTTC.

This chain joins TRBV7-8 and TRBJ2-1, with TRBD2 as a possible D gene (6 bases). V gave up 3 bases and J gave up 5 bases, with 23 bases separating them. The CDR3 consists of 18 residues. Germline loops: CDR1 SGHVS, CDR2 FQNEAQ. CDR3 nucleotide sequence: TGTGCCAGCAGCTTGGAGAGTACTAGCTTCATCATCAACAATGAGCAGTTCTTC. This gives the protein CASSLESTSFIINNEQFF.

CDR3 amino acids: CASSAPRYNEQFF. CDR3 sequence (DNA): TGTGCCAGCAGCGCCCCCCGCTACAATGAGCAGTTCTTC. The chain carries TRBV9 and TRBJ2-1, with D unresolved. The CDR3 extends over 13 amino acids. V lost 3 bases to trimming and J lost 3 bases, with 7 bases between them. The germline V gene encodes CDR1 SGDLS and CDR2 YYNGEE.

The J gene is TRBJ1-5, the V gene TRBV2, with D possibly being TRBD1 (6 bases). The germline V and J ends were trimmed by 4 bases and 4 bases, with 20 bases remaining between them. The CDR3 length is 17 residues. Germline V lookup: CDR1 SNHLY, CDR2 FYNNEI. CDR3 loop: CASSASYRDLGNQPQHF. The CDR3 nucleotides are TGTGCCAGCAGTGCTTCATACAGGGATCTAGGGAATCAGCCCCAGCATTTT.

The gene calls are TRBV9 and TRBJ1-5; 8 positions match TRBD1. CDR3 length: 15 amino acids. The trim removed 4 bases at V and 7 bases at J, leaving 10 bases unmatched. Per the germline V gene, CDR1 is SGDLS and CDR2 is YYNGEE. DNA of the CDR3: TGTGCCAGCAGCCCGACAGGGGTCGATGGACAGCCCCAGCATTTT. Its protein is CASSPTGVDGQPQHF.

The chain employs TRBV5-1 and TRBJ1-5, with D hard to call. V was shortened by 4 bases and J by 8 bases, with 7 bases between the two germline ends. Germline assignment: CDR1 SGHRS and CDR2 YFSETQ. The CDR3 is 11 residues long. For the CDR3, the DNA is TGCGCCAGCAGCCCTATTAAGCCCCAGCATTTT. This translates into CASSPIKPQHF.